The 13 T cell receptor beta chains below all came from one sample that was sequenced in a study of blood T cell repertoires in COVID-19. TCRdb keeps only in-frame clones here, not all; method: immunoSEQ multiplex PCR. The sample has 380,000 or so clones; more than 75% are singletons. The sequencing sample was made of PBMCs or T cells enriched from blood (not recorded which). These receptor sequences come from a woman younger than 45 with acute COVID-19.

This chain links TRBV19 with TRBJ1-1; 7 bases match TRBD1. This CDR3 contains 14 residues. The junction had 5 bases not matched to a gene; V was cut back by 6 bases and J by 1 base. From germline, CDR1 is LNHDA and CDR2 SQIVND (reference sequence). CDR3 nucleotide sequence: TGTGCCAGTAGCTCGGACAGGACGAACACTGAAGCTTTCTTT. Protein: CASSSDRTNTEAFF.

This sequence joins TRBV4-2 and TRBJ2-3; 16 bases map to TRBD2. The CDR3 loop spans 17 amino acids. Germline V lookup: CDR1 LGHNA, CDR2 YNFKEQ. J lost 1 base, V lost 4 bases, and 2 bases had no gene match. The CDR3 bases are TGTGCCAGCAGCCCCGGGACTAGCGGGGGGGGCACAGATACGCAGTATTTT. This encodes CASSPGTSGGGTDTQYF.

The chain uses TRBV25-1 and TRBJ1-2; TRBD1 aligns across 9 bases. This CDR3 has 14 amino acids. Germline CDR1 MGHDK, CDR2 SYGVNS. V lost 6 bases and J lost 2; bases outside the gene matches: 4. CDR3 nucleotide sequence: TGTGCCAGCAGCCGGACAGGGGCAAACTATGGCTACACCTTC. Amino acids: CASSRTGANYGYTF.

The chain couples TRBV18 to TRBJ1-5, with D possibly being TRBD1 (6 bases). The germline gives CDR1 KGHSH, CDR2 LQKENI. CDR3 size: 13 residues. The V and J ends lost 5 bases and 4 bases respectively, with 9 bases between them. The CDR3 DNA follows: TGTGCCAGCTCATGGACAGATAATCAGCCCCAGCATTTT. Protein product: CASSWTDNQPQHF.

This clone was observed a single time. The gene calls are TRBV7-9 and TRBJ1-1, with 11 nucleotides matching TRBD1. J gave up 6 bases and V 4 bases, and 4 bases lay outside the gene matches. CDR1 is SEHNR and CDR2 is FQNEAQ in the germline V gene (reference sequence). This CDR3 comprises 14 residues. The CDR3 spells CASSSGQGASEAFF. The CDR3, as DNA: TGTGCCAGCAGCTCAGGACAGGGGGCCTCTGAAGCTTTCTTT.

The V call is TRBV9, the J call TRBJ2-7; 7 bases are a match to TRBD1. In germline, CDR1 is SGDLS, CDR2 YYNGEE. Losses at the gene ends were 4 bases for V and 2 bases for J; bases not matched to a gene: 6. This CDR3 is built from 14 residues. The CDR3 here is CASSTRDRPYEQYF. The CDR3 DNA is TGTGCCAGCAGCACAAGGGACAGACCCTACGAGCAGTACTTC. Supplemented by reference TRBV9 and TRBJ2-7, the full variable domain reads DSGVTQTPKHLITATGQRVTLRCSPRSGDLSVYWYQQSLDQGLQFLIQYYNGEERAKGNILERFSAQQFPDLHSELNLSSLELGDSALYFCASSTRDRPYEQYFGPGTRLTVT.

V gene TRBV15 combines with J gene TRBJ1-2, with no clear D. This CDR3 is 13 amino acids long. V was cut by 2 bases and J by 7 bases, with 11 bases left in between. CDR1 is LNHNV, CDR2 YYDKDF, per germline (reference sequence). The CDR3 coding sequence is TGTGCCACCAGCAGAAACTTCGGAGGTGGCTACACCTTC. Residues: CATSRNFGGGYTF.

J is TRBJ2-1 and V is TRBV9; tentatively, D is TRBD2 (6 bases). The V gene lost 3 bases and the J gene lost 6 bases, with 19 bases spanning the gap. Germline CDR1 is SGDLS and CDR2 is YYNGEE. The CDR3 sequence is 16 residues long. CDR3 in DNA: TGTGCCAGCAGCGCGTACCCGGGACTGGACCTCAATGAGCAGTTCTTC. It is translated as CASSAYPGLDLNEQFF.

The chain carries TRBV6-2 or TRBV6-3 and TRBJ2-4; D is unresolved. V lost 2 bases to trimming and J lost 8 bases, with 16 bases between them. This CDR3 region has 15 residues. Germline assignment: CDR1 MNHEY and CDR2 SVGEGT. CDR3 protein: CASSYVAPGRDIQYF. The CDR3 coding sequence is TGTGCCAGCAGTTACGTGGCCCCCGGTCGGGACATTCAGTACTTC.

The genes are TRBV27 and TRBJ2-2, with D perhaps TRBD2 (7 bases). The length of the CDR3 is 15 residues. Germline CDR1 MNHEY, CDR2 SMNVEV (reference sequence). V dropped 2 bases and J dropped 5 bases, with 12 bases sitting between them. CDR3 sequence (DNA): TGTGCCAGCAGTTTACGGGGGGCGACTACCGGGGAGCTGTTTTTT. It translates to CASSLRGATTGELFF.

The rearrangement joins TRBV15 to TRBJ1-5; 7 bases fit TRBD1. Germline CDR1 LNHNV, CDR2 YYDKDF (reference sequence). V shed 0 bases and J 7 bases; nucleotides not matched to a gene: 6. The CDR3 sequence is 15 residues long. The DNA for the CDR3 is TGTGCCACCAGCAGAGATGGGGACAGACAACAGCCCCAGCATTTT. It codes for CATSRDGDRQQPQHF.

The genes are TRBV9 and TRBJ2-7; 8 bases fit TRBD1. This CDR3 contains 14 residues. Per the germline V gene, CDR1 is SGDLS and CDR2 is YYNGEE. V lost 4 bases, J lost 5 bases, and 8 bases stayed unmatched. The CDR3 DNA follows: TGTGCCAGCAGCCAACCCGGACAGGGCGACGAGCAGTACTTC. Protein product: CASSQPGQGDEQYF.

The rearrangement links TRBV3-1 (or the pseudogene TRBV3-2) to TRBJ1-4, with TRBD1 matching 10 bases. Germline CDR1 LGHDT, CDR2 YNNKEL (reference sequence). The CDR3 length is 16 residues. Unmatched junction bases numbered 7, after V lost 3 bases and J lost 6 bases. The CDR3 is CASSHSDRGLHEKLFF. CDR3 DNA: TGTGCCAGCAGCCATTCAGACAGGGGGCTCCATGAAAAACTGTTTTTT.